This T cell receptor (beta chain) came from a study of CD8+CD57+ T cells in acquired aplastic anemia. Genomic DNA, serving as template, underwent TCR beta VDJ and CDR3 profiling. TCRdb reanalysed the reads using MiXCR and keeps one entry per CDR3 protein. The sample carries 190,000 or so distinct CDR3 sequences, approximately 52% recorded once. In this sample, this clonotype turned up a few times. CD8+CD57+ cell expansion had been shown by flow cytometry in patients chosen for sequencing. The TCR sequence derives from a human donor with aplastic anemia. Sequencing used sorted CD4+, CD8+, or CD8+CD57+ T cells (not recorded which) from PBMCs.

CDR3 DNA sequence: TGTGCCAGCAGCTTAGACGGAAACACCATATATTTT. Translation gives CASSLDGNTIYF. The chain combines TRBV7-8 with TRBJ1-3; D gene uncertain. V lost 1 base and J lost 4, with 2 bases in between. Germline V gene sequence: CDR1 SGHVS, CDR2 FQNEAQ. This CDR3 region has 12 residues.